A selection of T cell receptor beta chains follows, all from one sample in a study of human T cells and chemical hapten exposure. TCRdb passed the RACE reads through MiXCR, listing each CDR3 protein once. The top ten clones hold around 1.6% of a sample with under 110,000 distinct CDR3 sequences, around 12% of them seen once. The sample in question was whole blood, obtained in connection with sensitization to the hapten diphenylcyclopropenone (DPC). These TCRs come from a woman aged 45-59 years with alopecia areata. Some clones in this sample may be carry-over from other donors' samples. Both conserved end residues are part of each CDR3. The D gene is left open where the match is weak. Size values are once, few and many counts, or a class for expanded clones, and some rows have none.

clone_size d_call cdr3_length j_call v_call cdr3_nt cdr3_aa
many . 11 TRBJ2-1 TRBV12-3/TRBV12-4 TGTGCCAGCAGACCCTACAATGAGCAGTTCTTC CASRPYNEQFF
few TRBD2 16 TRBJ2-5 TRBV19 TGTGCCAGTAGCCCAACTAGCGGGGGGAGCCAAGAGACCCAGTACTTC CASSPTSGGSQETQYF
. TRBD1 14 TRBJ2-7 TRBV12-3/TRBV12-4 TGTGCCAGCAGTATCGGGACAGTCGTATACGAGCAGTACTTC CASSIGTVVYEQYF
few . 16 TRBJ2-4 TRBV3-1 TGTGCCAGCAGCCGCCCGGGTCAGGAAGCCAAAAACATTCAGTACTTC CASSRPGQEAKNIQYF
. . 14 TRBJ2-3 TRBV6-4 TGTGCCAGCAGTGAGGCGGTCCTCACAGATACGCAGTATTTT CASSEAVLTDTQYF
few TRBD2 16 TRBJ2-1 TRBV7-6 TGTGCCAGCAGCATGGGGACTAGCGGGAGATACAATGAGCAGTTCTTC CASSMGTSGRYNEQFF
few . 17 TRBJ1-3 TRBV18 TGTGTCAGCTCACCAAGTTTCCGGGGTTCATCTGGAAACACCATATATTTT CVSSPSFRGSSGNTIYF
many . 16 TRBJ1-4 TRBV4-2 TGTGCCAGCAGCCATAACCCGGCCGGGGGATACGAAAAACTGTTTTTT CASSHNPAGGYEKLFF
few . 13 TRBJ2-2 TRBV12-3/TRBV12-4 TGTGCCAGCAGTTTAGGGAACACCGGGGAGCTGTTTTTT CASSLGNTGELFF
few . 14 TRBJ2-7 TRBV5-1 TGCGCCAGCAGCTTCAGCGGATACTCCTACGAGCAGTACTTC CASSFSGYSYEQYF
. . 18 TRBJ2-2 TRBV14 TGTGCCAGCAGCCAAGATCGGCAGCGGTTCTTTAACACCGGGGAGCTGTTTTTT CASSQDRQRFFNTGELFF
many . 16 TRBJ2-1 TRBV7-8 TGTGCCAGCAGCTTACTCGCGGGAAGCTCCTACAATGAGCAGTTCTTC CASSLLAGSSYNEQFF
few TRBD2 16 TRBJ2-1 TRBV24-1 TGTGCCACCAGTCTGGGGGGGATGCGAGTTCGAAAAGAGCAGTTCTTC CATSLGGMRVRKEQFF
. . 13 TRBJ2-2 TRBV7-9 TGTGCCAGCAGCTTACTTCACACCGGGGAGCTGTTTTTT CASSLLHTGELFF
many TRBD1 15 TRBJ1-5 TRBV18 TGTGCCAGCTCGCCCCGGGACAGTAGCAATCAGCCCCAGCATTTT CASSPRDSSNQPQHF
. . 14 TRBJ1-5 TRBV7-2 TGTGCCAGCAGCTTAGCAGGGAGAAATCAGCCCCAGCATTTT CASSLAGRNQPQHF
many TRBD2 15 TRBJ2-3 TRBV12-3/TRBV12-4 TGTGCCAGCAGTTTAGGGCTAGCGGGGACAGATACGCAGTATTTT CASSLGLAGTDTQYF
few . 17 TRBJ2-4 TRBV11-3 TGTGCCAGCAGCTTAGTGGGCAGGGTGGGGGCCAAAAACATTCAGTACTTC CASSLVGRVGAKNIQYF
. . 15 TRBJ1-2 TRBV3-1 TGTGCCAGCAGCTGGTTGACAGGACCGCCCTATGGCTACACCTTC CASSWLTGPPYGYTF
few . 14 TRBJ2-2 TRBV7-9 TGTGCCAGCATGGGCGGCGCGAACACCGGGGAGCTGTTTTTT CASMGGANTGELFF
many TRBD1 15 TRBJ1-5 TRBV2 TGTGCCAGCTTCCTCGAGGGGGCTAGCAATCAGCCCCAGCATTTT CASFLEGASNQPQHF
few . 11 TRBJ2-4 TRBV6-2/TRBV6-3 TGTGCCAGCAGTTACAGAAACATTCAGTACTTC CASSYRNIQYF
. TRBD2 14 TRBJ2-1 TRBV5-1 TGCGCCAGCAGCCCGGGGACTAGCGGGATGGTGCAGTTCTTC CASSPGTSGMVQFF
many TRBD1 14 TRBJ2-7 TRBV6-2/TRBV6-3 TGTGCCAGCAGTCGACAGGGACCGGGCTACGAGCAGTACTTC CASSRQGPGYEQYF
many TRBD2 17 TRBJ2-3 TRBV18 TGTGCCAGCTCACCACCCACTAGCGGGGGACCCACAGATACGCAGTATTTT CASSPPTSGGPTDTQYF
many . 14 TRBJ2-7 TRBV11-2 TGTGCCAGCAGCTTACCTGGGGCATACGAGGAGCAGTACTTC CASSLPGAYEEQYF
many . 16 TRBJ1-5 TRBV28 TGTGCCAGCCGACCTCTCGGCAGGGCGGACAATCAGCCCCAGCATTTT CASRPLGRADNQPQHF
many . 13 TRBJ2-3 TRBV7-2 TGTGCCAGCAGCTTAGGTCGGGCCGAGACGCAGTATTTT CASSLGRAETQYF
. . 13 TRBJ1-6 TRBV29-1 TGCAGCGTTGGGACAGATCATAATTCACCCCTCCACTTT CSVGTDHNSPLHF
once . 11 TRBJ1-3 TRBV5-8 TGTGTCAGCAGCTTGGCTCACACCATATATTTT CVSSLAHTIYF
. . 13 TRBJ2-1 TRBV11-2 TGTGCCAGCAGCTCTTTGGTAGGCAATGAGCAGTTCTTC CASSSLVGNEQFF
few TRBD1 15 TRBJ1-1 TRBV7-9 TGTGCCAGCAGCCCAGTACAGGGGGCAAACACTGAAGCTTTCTTT CASSPVQGANTEAFF
. . 13 TRBJ1-4 TRBV3-1 TGTGCCAGCAGCCAACAGGCGGGTGAAAAACTGTTTTTT CASSQQAGEKLFF
. . 15 TRBJ1-5 TRBV27 TGTGCCAGCAGTTTAATAGTGGGAAGCAATCAGCCCCAGCATTTT CASSLIVGSNQPQHF